This paragraph reports one T cell receptor (beta chain). Its specificity is unknown. These data come from a study of graft-versus-host responses after intestinal transplantation. Study context: Anti-thymocyte globulin induction, then tacrolimus and steroids for roughly 3 years, went to all recipients. Study outcomes and limitations: In patients with graft-donor T cell macrochimerism, allograft graft-versus-host to host-versus-graft clonal ratios were high.

Assay used: immunoSEQ multiplex PCR; TCRdb lists only in-frame clones, some missing. The sample includes about 25,000 clones, roughly 94% of them seen just once. CDR1 and CDR2 from the germline V gene are SGHVS and FQNEAQ. The ends lost 4 bases at V and 2 bases at J; junction bases unmatched: 1. The length of the CDR3 is 14 residues. J is TRBJ2-1 and V is TRBV7-8; 8 nucleotides agree with TRBD2. The receptor's source is a human patient who received an intestinal transplant, so some T cells may come from the graft donor. Sample: PBMCs, taken 156 days after intestinal transplant. This chain's CDR3 is CASSSRGAYNEQFF. The CDR3 DNA sequence: TGTGCCAGCAGCTCGCGGGGGGCCTACAATGAGCAGTTCTTC. Full variable domain (rest looked up from reference TRBV7-8 and TRBJ2-1): GAGVSQSPRYKVAKRGQDVALRCDPISGHVSLFWYQQALGQGPEFLTYFQNEAQLDKSGLPSDRFFAERPEGSVSTLKIQRTQQEDSAVYLCASSSRGAYNEQFFGPGTRLTVL.